The clone carrying this TCR beta chain was found many times. Its target is not known. Time point: sample taken at primary tumor resection. Whole RNA was taken from tumor, nontumor lung or frozen PBMC; it was then sequenced unsorted. TCRdb re-called the 5' RACE reads with MiXCR, one entry per CDR3 protein. The table lists about 42,000 distinct CDR3 sequences, about 6.5% of them singletons. This specimen comes from a study of spatial heterogeneity in lung cancer. Study-level points and caveats: Ubiquitous expanded tumor TCRs appeared in blood more at resection than follow-up.

V lost 4 bases, J lost 0 bases, and 11 bases lay in between. CDR3 size: 16 residues. Germline CDR1 reads KGHDR; CDR2 reads SFDVKD. J is TRBJ2-2 and V is TRBV24-1; perhaps TRBD2 as D (5 bases). The TCR comes from a female donor with early-stage non-small cell lung cancer. The sample was PBMCs, taken at surgery. CDR3 nucleotides: TGTGCCACCAGTGACCCGAGGGCCCCGAACACCGGGGAGCTGTTTTTT. This codes for CATSDPRAPNTGELFF.